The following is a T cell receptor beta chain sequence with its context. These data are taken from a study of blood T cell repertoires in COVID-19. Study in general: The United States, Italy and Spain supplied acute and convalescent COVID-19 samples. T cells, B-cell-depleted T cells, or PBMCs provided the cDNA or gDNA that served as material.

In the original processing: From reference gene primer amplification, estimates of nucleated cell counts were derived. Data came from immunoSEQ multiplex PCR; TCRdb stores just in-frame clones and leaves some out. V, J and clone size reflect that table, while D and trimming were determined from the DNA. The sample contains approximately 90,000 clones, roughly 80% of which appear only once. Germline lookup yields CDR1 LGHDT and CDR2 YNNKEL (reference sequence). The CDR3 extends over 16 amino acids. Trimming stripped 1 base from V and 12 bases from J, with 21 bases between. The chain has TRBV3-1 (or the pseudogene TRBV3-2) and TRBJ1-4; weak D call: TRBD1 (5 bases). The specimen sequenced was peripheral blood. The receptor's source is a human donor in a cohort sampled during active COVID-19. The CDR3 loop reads CASSQVPLTFGGELFF. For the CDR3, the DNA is TGTGCCAGCAGCCAAGTTCCACTTACCTTTGGGGGGGAACTGTTTTTT.